This T cell receptor beta chain comes out of a study of cytomegalovirus exposure and HLA in healthy donors. CDR1 and CDR2 (germline): MNHNY, SVGAGI (reference sequence). The CDR3 contains 16 residues. V was clipped by 10 bases and J by 0 bases; unmatched bases: 5. With regard to this clone: Its antigen is as yet unknown.

Donors likely had unrecorded immune exposures despite being nominally healthy when sampled. Study findings and constraints: Diagnosis of cytomegalovirus status made by the classifier reportedly showed high specificity and sensitivity. Investigators reported about 160 TCR beta chains as tied to cytomegalovirus.

PCR used 60 Vbeta primers and 13 Jbeta primers. The repertoire was sequenced with immunoSEQ multiplex PCR; TCRdb's copy has only in-frame clones and lacks some. The profile shows 150,000 to 200,000 clones, roughly 85% of them singletons. Sequencing was done on a sample of PBMCs. The sequence came from a man younger than 35 in good health and CMV-seropositive. The chain couples TRBV6-6 to TRBJ2-6, with 11 bases aligning to TRBD1. In DNA, the CDR3 is TGTGCCACCTTGGACAGGGGGCTCTCTGGGGCCAACGTCCTGACTTTC. Translating gives CATLDRGLSGANVLTF.